These T cell receptor beta chains were read from a single sample in a study of T cell repertoires in aging, cancer and after chemotherapy. TCRdb recomputed calls from the multiplex PCR reads with MiXCR, one row per CDR3 protein. The table shows roughly 7,100 distinct CDR3 sequences, with about 56% occurring only once. Sequenced input: blood. The receptors shown here come from a human donor with a solid tumor. Both conserved end residues are part of each CDR3. A D gene is named only where the DNA matches it firmly. Expanded clones get a size class; other rows say once, few or many, or leave the size out.

d_gene: TRBD1; abundance: .; j_gene: TRBJ1-2; v_gene: TRBV2; CDR3aa: CASSSGGGGYTF; CDR3nt: TGTGCCAGCAGTTCAGGGGGCGGAGGCTACACCTTC
d_gene: .; abundance: .; j_gene: TRBJ2-7; v_gene: TRBV20-1; CDR3aa: CSANPPGKRLYEQYF; CDR3nt: TGCAGTGCCAATCCTCCAGGGAAAAGGCTCTACGAGCAGTACTTC
d_gene: TRBD1; abundance: few; j_gene: TRBJ1-2; v_gene: TRBV5-1; CDR3aa: CASSLMGQDYGYTF; CDR3nt: TGCGCCAGCAGCCTAATGGGACAGGACTATGGCTACACCTTC
d_gene: .; abundance: once; j_gene: TRBJ1-2; v_gene: TRBV6-4; CDR3aa: CASSDSAHGYTF; CDR3nt: TGTGCCAGCAGTGACTCGGCTCATGGCTACACCTTC
d_gene: .; abundance: .; j_gene: TRBJ1-1; v_gene: TRBV20-1; CDR3aa: CSARAQATVFF; CDR3nt: TGCAGTGCTAGAGCCCAGGCGACGGTTTTCTTT
d_gene: .; abundance: .; j_gene: TRBJ1-3; v_gene: TRBV4-1; CDR3aa: CASSQETVMVGNTIYF; CDR3nt: TGCGCCAGCAGCCAAGAAACGGTAATGGTAGGAAACACCATATATTTT
d_gene: TRBD2; abundance: .; j_gene: TRBJ2-3; v_gene: TRBV5-6; CDR3aa: CASSLELALDTQYF; CDR3nt: TGTGCCAGCAGCTTGGAACTAGCGCTAGATACGCAGTATTTT
d_gene: TRBD1; abundance: .; j_gene: TRBJ2-6; v_gene: TRBV19; CDR3aa: CASNGQGSGANVLTF; CDR3nt: TGTGCCAGTAACGGACAGGGCTCTGGGGCCAACGTCCTGACTTTC
d_gene: .; abundance: few; j_gene: TRBJ1-1; v_gene: TRBV6-1; CDR3aa: CATVDPWENTEAFF; CDR3nt: TGTGCCACCGTGGACCCGTGGGAGAACACTGAAGCTTTCTTT
d_gene: .; abundance: .; j_gene: TRBJ2-7; v_gene: TRBV7-9; CDR3aa: CASSNDQGFPYEQYF; CDR3nt: TGTGCCAGCAGCAACGACCAGGGGTTTCCCTACGAGCAGTACTTC
d_gene: TRBD2; abundance: .; j_gene: TRBJ2-7; v_gene: TRBV11-2; CDR3aa: CASSALWSGSEYEQYF; CDR3nt: TGTGCCAGCAGCGCTCTCTGGAGCGGGAGTGAATACGAGCAGTACTTC
d_gene: TRBD2; abundance: .; j_gene: TRBJ2-7; v_gene: TRBV7-2; CDR3aa: CASSPGGGYEQYF; CDR3nt: TGTGCCAGCAGCCCGGGGGGGGGTTACGAGCAGTACTTC
d_gene: TRBD2; abundance: .; j_gene: TRBJ2-1; v_gene: TRBV27; CDR3aa: CASNRSGRGNNEQFF; CDR3nt: TGTGCCAGCAATCGAAGCGGGAGAGGGAACAATGAGCAGTTCTTC
d_gene: .; abundance: .; j_gene: TRBJ2-7; v_gene: TRBV18; CDR3aa: CASSHNRREGAYEQYF; CDR3nt: TGTGCCAGCTCACATAACCGCAGGGAAGGGGCCTACGAGCAGTACTTC
d_gene: TRBD1; abundance: .; j_gene: TRBJ1-2; v_gene: TRBV7-2; CDR3aa: CASSFQRGAGGLRGYTF; CDR3nt: TGTGCCAGCAGTTTTCAAAGAGGGGCAGGGGGCTTGCGGGGCTACACCTTC
d_gene: .; abundance: few; j_gene: TRBJ2-7; v_gene: TRBV6-5; CDR3aa: CASSYSNPTYEQYF; CDR3nt: TGTGCCAGCAGTTACTCGAACCCCACCTACGAGCAGTACTTC
d_gene: TRBD2; abundance: .; j_gene: TRBJ2-7; v_gene: TRBV9; CDR3aa: CASSVTSGYEQYF; CDR3nt: TGTGCCAGCAGCGTGACTAGCGGCTACGAGCAGTACTTC
d_gene: .; abundance: .; j_gene: TRBJ2-7; v_gene: TRBV20-1; CDR3aa: CSARDLLVTVYEQYF; CDR3nt: TGCAGTGCTAGAGATCTCCTTGTGACCGTTTACGAGCAGTACTTC
d_gene: .; abundance: few; j_gene: TRBJ2-7; v_gene: TRBV27; CDR3aa: CASWKGDSYEQYF; CDR3nt: TGTGCCAGCTGGAAAGGGGACTCCTACGAGCAGTACTTC
d_gene: .; abundance: .; j_gene: TRBJ1-4; v_gene: TRBV5-1; CDR3aa: CASTNGTSGEKLFF; CDR3nt: TGCGCCAGCACCAACGGGACATCCGGCGAAAAACTGTTTTTT
d_gene: TRBD1; abundance: .; j_gene: TRBJ1-5; v_gene: TRBV27; CDR3aa: CASSTQGASNQPQHF; CDR3nt: TGTGCCAGCAGCACCCAGGGGGCTAGCAATCAGCCCCAGCATTTT
d_gene: TRBD1; abundance: .; j_gene: TRBJ2-3; v_gene: TRBV5-4; CDR3aa: CASSWTQGARPIPTDTQYF; CDR3nt: TGTGCCAGCAGCTGGACCCAGGGGGCTCGGCCCATTCCCACAGATACGCAGTATTTT
d_gene: .; abundance: .; j_gene: TRBJ2-4; v_gene: TRBV7-2; CDR3aa: CASSLGTDGNIQYF; CDR3nt: TGTGCCAGCAGCTTAGGGACAGATGGAAACATTCAGTACTTC
d_gene: .; abundance: few; j_gene: TRBJ2-5; v_gene: TRBV7-2; CDR3aa: CASSPWGSGEETQYF; CDR3nt: TGTGCCAGCAGCCCCTGGGGTAGCGGAGAAGAGACCCAGTACTTC
d_gene: .; abundance: .; j_gene: TRBJ2-7; v_gene: TRBV6-1; CDR3aa: CASSPGWLTHEQYF; CDR3nt: TGTGCCAGCAGTCCTGGATGGCTCACCCACGAGCAGTACTTC
d_gene: .; abundance: .; j_gene: TRBJ2-2; v_gene: TRBV7-7; CDR3aa: CASSLSFTGELFF; CDR3nt: TGTGCCAGCAGCTTATCATTCACCGGGGAGCTGTTTTTT
d_gene: .; abundance: .; j_gene: TRBJ2-2; v_gene: TRBV13; CDR3aa: CASSPYPDRRGNGELFF; CDR3nt: TGTGCCAGCAGCCCGTACCCCGACAGGCGGGGGAACGGGGAGCTGTTTTTT
d_gene: TRBD2; abundance: .; j_gene: TRBJ2-3; v_gene: TRBV7-6; CDR3aa: CASSLVAGGPSDTRYF; CDR3nt: TGTGCCAGCAGCTTAGTTGCGGGAGGGCCCTCAGATACGCGGTATTTT
d_gene: .; abundance: .; j_gene: TRBJ2-2; v_gene: TRBV6-1; CDR3aa: CASSPRRGGFGELFF; CDR3nt: TGTGCCAGCAGCCCGAGAAGGGGGGGATTCGGGGAGCTGTTTTTT
d_gene: .; abundance: .; j_gene: TRBJ1-5; v_gene: TRBV5-6; CDR3aa: CASRRGSSNQPQHF; CDR3nt: TGTGCCAGCAGACGGGGATCCAGCAATCAGCCCCAGCATTTT
d_gene: .; abundance: few; j_gene: TRBJ2-7; v_gene: TRBV7-9; CDR3aa: CASSPPSYEQYF; CDR3nt: TGTGCCAGCAGCCCCCCATCCTACGAGCAGTACTTC
d_gene: TRBD1; abundance: .; j_gene: TRBJ1-2; v_gene: TRBV5-1; CDR3aa: CASSFPGQGIGGYTF; CDR3nt: TGCGCCAGCAGCTTTCCGGGACAGGGAATCGGCGGCTACACCTTC
d_gene: .; abundance: .; j_gene: TRBJ2-3; v_gene: TRBV11-2; CDR3aa: CASSPDRLSTDTQYF; CDR3nt: TGTGCCAGCAGCCCAGACAGGCTCAGCACAGATACGCAGTATTTT
d_gene: .; abundance: .; j_gene: TRBJ1-2; v_gene: TRBV5-4; CDR3aa: CASSASGTIYGYTF; CDR3nt: TGTGCCAGCAGCGCCTCCGGGACAATTTATGGCTACACCTTC
d_gene: .; abundance: .; j_gene: TRBJ2-7; v_gene: TRBV25-1; CDR3aa: CASSEGVGVSFGYEQYF; CDR3nt: TGTGCCAGCAGCGAAGGGGTGGGAGTCTCTTTCGGGTACGAGCAGTACTTC
d_gene: .; abundance: .; j_gene: TRBJ1-6; v_gene: TRBV6-5; CDR3aa: CASSYSDGFRLPLHF; CDR3nt: TGTGCCAGCAGTTACTCAGACGGCTTTCGTTTACCCCTCCACTTT
d_gene: .; abundance: .; j_gene: TRBJ1-2; v_gene: TRBV20-1; CDR3aa: CSARYGYTF; CDR3nt: TGCAGTGCTAGGTATGGCTACACCTTC
d_gene: TRBD2; abundance: .; j_gene: TRBJ2-3; v_gene: TRBV19; CDR3aa: CASSTELAGATDTQYF; CDR3nt: TGTGCCAGTAGTACTGAACTAGCGGGAGCAACAGATACGCAGTATTTT
d_gene: .; abundance: .; j_gene: TRBJ2-3; v_gene: TRBV27; CDR3aa: CASSQNTDTQYF; CDR3nt: TGTGCCAGCAGCCAAAACACAGATACGCAGTATTTT
d_gene: .; abundance: .; j_gene: TRBJ2-2; v_gene: TRBV7-7; CDR3aa: CATGARRDTGELFF; CDR3nt: TGTGCCACCGGCGCGCGGAGAGATACCGGGGAGCTGTTTTTT
d_gene: .; abundance: .; j_gene: TRBJ2-1; v_gene: TRBV6-1; CDR3aa: CASTLDGSSYNEQFF; CDR3nt: TGTGCCAGCACCCTCGACGGGAGCTCCTACAATGAGCAGTTCTTC
d_gene: .; abundance: .; j_gene: TRBJ2-7; v_gene: TRBV28; CDR3aa: CASRGGQTYEQYF; CDR3nt: TGTGCCAGCAGGGGGGGTCAAACCTACGAGCAGTACTTC
d_gene: .; abundance: .; j_gene: TRBJ1-1; v_gene: TRBV27; CDR3aa: CASSTGGGNTEAFF; CDR3nt: TGTGCCAGCAGCACCGGGGGGGGGAACACTGAAGCTTTCTTT
d_gene: .; abundance: .; j_gene: TRBJ1-1; v_gene: TRBV5-4; CDR3aa: CASSFFGGNTEAFF; CDR3nt: TGTGCCAGCAGCTTTTTTGGGGGGAACACTGAAGCTTTCTTT
d_gene: .; abundance: few; j_gene: TRBJ2-5; v_gene: TRBV29-1; CDR3aa: CSVRRETQYF; CDR3nt: TGCAGCGTTCGAAGGGAGACCCAGTACTTC
d_gene: TRBD2; abundance: few; j_gene: TRBJ2-2; v_gene: TRBV7-6; CDR3aa: CASSIIAGTGELFF; CDR3nt: TGTGCCAGCAGCATCATAGCGGGCACCGGGGAGCTGTTTTTT
d_gene: .; abundance: few; j_gene: TRBJ1-2; v_gene: TRBV13; CDR3aa: CASSFLRDGGYTF; CDR3nt: TGTGCCAGCAGCTTCCTACGGGACGGAGGCTACACCTTC
d_gene: .; abundance: .; j_gene: TRBJ1-3; v_gene: TRBV7-2; CDR3aa: CASSLAGNTIYF; CDR3nt: TGTGCCAGCAGCTTAGCCGGGAACACCATATATTTT
d_gene: .; abundance: .; j_gene: TRBJ2-2; v_gene: TRBV14; CDR3aa: CASSLSRYTGELFF; CDR3nt: TGTGCCAGCAGCTTGAGTCGGTACACCGGGGAGCTGTTTTTT
d_gene: .; abundance: .; j_gene: TRBJ2-7; v_gene: TRBV6-5; CDR3aa: CASATGSEEYYEQYF; CDR3nt: TGTGCCAGCGCGACGGGATCCGAAGAGTACTACGAGCAGTACTTC
d_gene: .; abundance: .; j_gene: TRBJ1-1; v_gene: TRBV27; CDR3aa: CATQTGNTEAFF; CDR3nt: TGTGCCACCCAGACAGGGAACACTGAAGCTTTCTTT
d_gene: .; abundance: .; j_gene: TRBJ2-7; v_gene: TRBV5-6; CDR3aa: CASSYDSYEQYF; CDR3nt: TGTGCCAGCAGCTACGACAGCTACGAGCAGTACTTC
d_gene: TRBD1; abundance: .; j_gene: TRBJ2-7; v_gene: TRBV19; CDR3aa: CASTTGQGYEQYF; CDR3nt: TGTGCCAGTACCACCGGACAGGGCTACGAGCAGTACTTC
d_gene: TRBD1; abundance: few; j_gene: TRBJ2-7; v_gene: TRBV6-6; CDR3aa: CASSQGQAYEQYF; CDR3nt: TGTGCCAGCAGCCAGGGACAGGCCTACGAGCAGTACTTC
d_gene: .; abundance: once; j_gene: TRBJ2-6; v_gene: TRBV5-1; CDR3aa: CAILTAGANVLTF; CDR3nt: TGCGCCATCCTGACGGCTGGGGCCAACGTCCTGACTTTC
d_gene: .; abundance: once; j_gene: TRBJ2-3; v_gene: TRBV11-2; CDR3aa: CASSAWTDLDTQYF; CDR3nt: TGTGCCAGCAGCGCCTGGACAGATTTAGATACGCAGTATTTT
d_gene: .; abundance: .; j_gene: TRBJ2-7; v_gene: TRBV5-4; CDR3aa: CASSSSVSSYEQYF; CDR3nt: TGTGCCAGCAGCTCTAGCGTGAGCTCCTACGAGCAGTACTTC
d_gene: .; abundance: few; j_gene: TRBJ1-6; v_gene: TRBV20-1; CDR3aa: CSAREKGEGGSYNSPLHF; CDR3nt: TGCAGTGCTAGAGAAAAAGGTGAAGGGGGCTCCTATAATTCACCCCTCCACTTT
d_gene: TRBD1; abundance: few; j_gene: TRBJ1-2; v_gene: TRBV20-1; CDR3aa: CSAPTGGDYGYTF; CDR3nt: TGCAGTGCTCCGACAGGGGGCGACTATGGCTACACCTTC
d_gene: .; abundance: .; j_gene: TRBJ2-7; v_gene: TRBV6-2/TRBV6-3; CDR3aa: CASSYSRARFYEQYF; CDR3nt: TGTGCCAGCAGTTACTCGAGGGCTAGATTCTACGAGCAGTACTTC